This passage covers 13 T cell receptor beta chains from one sample sequenced in a study of human T cells and chemical hapten exposure. Time point defined: pre-sensitization, week 0. As for treatment: therapeutic diphenylcyclopropenone sensitization with weekly scalp DPC. TCRdb analysed the RACE reads with MiXCR anew, one entry per CDR3 protein. Found here are 95,000 to 150,000 distinct CDR3 sequences, around an eighth of them singletons; the top ten hold about 3%. Source: whole blood, taken in connection with sensitization to the hapten diphenylcyclopropenone (DPC). The receptors originated from a woman under 30 with alopecia areata. Some clones in this sample may be carry-over from other donors' samples.

This clonotype was counted a few times. The genes are TRBV27 and TRBJ2-7, with D tentatively TRBD2 (5 bases). V was trimmed by 5 bases and J by 5 bases, leaving 22 bases between them. The CDR3 loop spans 16 amino acids. CDR1 is MNHEY, CDR2 SMNVEV, per germline (reference sequence). CDR3 bases: TGTGCCAGCAGTCCGAACGGGCCTCTCCTGCGGGACGAGCAGTACTTC. It encodes CASSPNGPLLRDEQYF.

V gene TRBV5-6 combines with J gene TRBJ2-3; perhaps TRBD1 as D (6 bases). The CDR3 spans 13 residues. Trimming removed 2 bases from V and 6 bases from J, with 10 bases in between. Looked up from germline, CDR1 is SGHDT and CDR2 is YYEEEE. Here the CDR3 reads CASSFAGADTQYF. The CDR3 DNA is TGTGCCAGCAGCTTCGCAGGGGCCGATACGCAGTATTTT.

This clonotype was found many times. This rearrangement joins TRBV29-1 to TRBJ1-1, with D perhaps matching TRBD1 (6 bases). The germline V gene encodes CDR1 SQVTM and CDR2 ANQGSEA. V lost 0 bases and J 6 bases, leaving 8 bases between the germline ends. The CDR3 runs to 12 residues. The CDR3 region is CSVEEGAAEAFF. CDR3 coding DNA: TGCAGCGTTGAAGAGGGGGCCGCTGAAGCTTTCTTT. The full variable domain, its missing parts supplied by reference TRBV29-1 and TRBJ1-1, is SAVISQKPSRDICQRGTSLTIQCQVDSQVTMMFWYRQQPGQSLTLIATANQGSEATYESGFVIDKFPISRPNLTFSTLTVSNMSPEDSSIYLCSVEEGAAEAFFGQGTRLTVV.

This clonotype appeared many times. The gene calls are TRBV29-1 and TRBJ1-2; weak D call: TRBD1 (5 bases). Deletions cut 5 bases from V and 6 bases from J, with 13 bases between. CDR3 length equals 12 residues. The germline gives CDR1 SQVTM, CDR2 ANQGSEA. The CDR3 reads CSVWTPRDGYTF. The CDR3 nucleotides read TGCAGCGTTTGGACACCCAGGGATGGCTACACCTTC.

The rearrangement uses TRBV5-4 and TRBJ1-1; TRBD1 is a possible D gene (5 bases). Trimming pared 0 bases from V and 0 bases from J, leaving 15 bases between. The germline V gene has CDR1 SGHNT and CDR2 YYREEE (reference sequence). The CDR3 is made up of 17 amino acids. The CDR3 bases are TGTGCCAGCAGCTTGGCAAGGTCAGGGTTGGTGAACACTGAAGCTTTCTTT. Its translation: CASSLARSGLVNTEAFF. Based on the CDR3 plus reference TRBV5-4 and TRBJ1-1, the full variable domain is ETGVTQSPTHLIKTRGQQVTLRCSSQSGHNTVSWYQQALGQGPQFIFQYYREEENGRGNFPPRFSGLQFPNYSSELNVNALELDDSALYLCASSLARSGLVNTEAFFGQGTRLTVV.

V usage is TRBV12-3 or TRBV12-4 and J usage is TRBJ2-2, with TRBD1 matching over 10 bases. The CDR3 has 15 amino acids. J gave up 7 bases and V 6 bases, and 8 bases lay outside the gene matches. CDR3 in amino acids: CASRPGTGEGGELFF. In nucleotides, the CDR3 is TGTGCCAGCAGACCCGGGACAGGGGAAGGCGGGGAGCTGTTTTTT.

This clonotype has just a few counts. The chain carries TRBV6-2 or TRBV6-3 and TRBJ2-1; 9 bases line up with TRBD1. The CDR3 is made up of 14 amino acids. The J segment lost 2 bases and the V segment lost 8 bases, leaving 4 bases of the junction unmatched. Germline V gene data show CDR1 as MNHEY and CDR2 as SVGEGT. The CDR3 bases are TGTGCCAGCTTCAGACAGGGGGCCTACAATGAGCAGTTCTTC. Translation gives CASFRQGAYNEQFF.

The gene calls are TRBV7-9 and TRBJ2-7, with 7 bases fitting TRBD1. The CDR3 sequence is 14 residues long. With 5 bases clipped from V and 3 bases from J, the junction kept 7 bases outside the gene matches. The V gene's germline CDR1 is SEHNR and CDR2 FQNEAQ (reference sequence). Here the CDR3 DNA reads TGTGCCAGCAGCCCGACCGACAGGGACTACGAGCAGTACTTC. Its protein product is CASSPTDRDYEQYF.

The chain links TRBV12-3 or TRBV12-4 to TRBJ2-1; 16 bases map to TRBD2. Trimming took 5 bases from V and 12 from J; bases not matched to a gene: 16. This CDR3 is 18 amino acids long. CDR3 loop: CASSLFSSGTSGGAGQFF. CDR3 DNA sequence: TGTGCCAGCAGTCTCTTTTCCTCCGGGACTAGCGGGGGGGCAGGGCAGTTCTTC.

The chain is built from TRBV12-3 or TRBV12-4 and TRBJ1-5; D is undetermined. V was shortened by 3 bases and J by 2 bases, with 11 bases between the two germline ends. The CDR3 sequence is 15 residues long. CDR3 residues: CASSFWVGGNQPQHF. The CDR3 coding sequence is TGTGCCAGCAGTTTTTGGGTGGGTGGCAATCAGCCCCAGCATTTT.

The table lists this clonotype with a few counts. J is TRBJ1-1 and V is TRBV5-1, with 8 bases fitting TRBD1. V was pared by 0 bases and J by 4 bases, with 8 bases of the junction left unmatched. In germline, CDR1 is SGHRS, CDR2 YFSETQ. The CDR3 runs to 16 residues. The CDR3 here is CASSLGARGLGTEAFF. In DNA form, the CDR3 reads TGCGCCAGCAGCTTGGGTGCCAGGGGGCTCGGCACTGAAGCTTTCTTT.

This clonotype was found many times. The chain recombines TRBV5-1 with TRBJ1-4; perhaps TRBD1 as D (5 bases). CDR1 and CDR2 (germline): SGHRS, YFSETQ. The CDR3 is 15 amino acids. V was pared by 0 bases and J by 8 bases, with 14 bases between. This CDR3 is CASSLVGQLGEKLFF. The CDR3 coding sequence is TGCGCCAGCAGCTTGGTGGGGCAGTTAGGAGAAAAACTGTTTTTT.

The genes are TRBV18 and TRBJ1-5; TRBD1 agrees at 9 bases. This CDR3 contains 16 residues. Germline loops: CDR1 KGHSH, CDR2 LQKENI. Germline trimming cut 6 bases from V and 6 bases from J; bases unmatched to any gene: 12. The CDR3 nucleotides are TGTGCCAGCTCTCCCCAGCCGGGACAGGGCGGTCAGCCCCAGCATTTT. Translating gives CASSPQPGQGGQPQHF.